This T cell receptor beta chain was sequenced for a study of brain T cells in children with intractable seizures. Time point: blood from clinic visit 5 months post-surgery; TSC patient then seizure free. Some clones are missing from TCRdb's copy, which holds only in-frame ones; the method was immunoSEQ multiplex PCR. The sample contains 340,000 or so clones, 85% to 95% of which appear only once. Trimming stripped 5 bases from V and 7 bases from J, with 15 bases between. The CDR3 covers 13 residues. Germline CDR1 and CDR2: SEHNR and FQNEAQ (reference sequence). The chain is built from TRBV7-9 and TRBJ2-7; D gene uncertain. The receptor was isolated from a boy under three years old with tuberous sclerosis and intractable seizures. The sequencing here drew on peripheral blood, taken 4 to 5 months after surgery. CDR3 amino acids: CASSQDHLREQYF. The DNA of the CDR3 is TGTGCCAGCAGCCAAGACCACCTGCGGGAGCAGTACTTC.